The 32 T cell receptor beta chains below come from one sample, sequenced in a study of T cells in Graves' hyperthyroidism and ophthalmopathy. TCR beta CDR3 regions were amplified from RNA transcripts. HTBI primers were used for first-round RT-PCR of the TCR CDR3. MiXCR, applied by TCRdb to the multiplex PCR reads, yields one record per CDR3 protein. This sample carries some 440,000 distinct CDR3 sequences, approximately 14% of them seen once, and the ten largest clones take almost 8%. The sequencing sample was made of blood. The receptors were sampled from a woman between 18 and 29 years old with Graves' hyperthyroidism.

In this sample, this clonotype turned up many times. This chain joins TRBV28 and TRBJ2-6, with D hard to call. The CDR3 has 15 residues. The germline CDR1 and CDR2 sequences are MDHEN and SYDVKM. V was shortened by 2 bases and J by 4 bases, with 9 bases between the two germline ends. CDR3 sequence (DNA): TGTGCCAGCAGTTTAATGAGTTACGGGGCCAACGTCCTGACTTTC. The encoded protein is CASSLMSYGANVLTF.

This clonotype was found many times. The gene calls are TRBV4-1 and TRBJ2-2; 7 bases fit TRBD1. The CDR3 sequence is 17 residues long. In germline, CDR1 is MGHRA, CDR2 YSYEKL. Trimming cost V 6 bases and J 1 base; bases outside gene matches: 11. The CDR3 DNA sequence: TGCGCCAGCAGACTTAGGAAAGGGGGCAGGAACACCGGGGAGCTGTTTTTT. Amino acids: CASRLRKGGRNTGELFF.

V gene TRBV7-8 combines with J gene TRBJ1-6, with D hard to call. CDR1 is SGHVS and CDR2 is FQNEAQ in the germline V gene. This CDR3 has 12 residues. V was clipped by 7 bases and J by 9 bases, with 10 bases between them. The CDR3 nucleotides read TGTGCCAGCACCGGGTATCGTTCACCCCTCCACTTT. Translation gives CASTGYRSPLHF.

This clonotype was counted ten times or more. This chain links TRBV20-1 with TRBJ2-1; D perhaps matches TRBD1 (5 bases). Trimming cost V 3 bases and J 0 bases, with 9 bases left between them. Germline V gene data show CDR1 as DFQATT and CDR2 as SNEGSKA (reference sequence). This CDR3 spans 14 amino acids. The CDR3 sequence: CSASGQNSYNEQFF. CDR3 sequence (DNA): TGCAGTGCTAGCGGACAAAACTCCTACAATGAGCAGTTCTTC.

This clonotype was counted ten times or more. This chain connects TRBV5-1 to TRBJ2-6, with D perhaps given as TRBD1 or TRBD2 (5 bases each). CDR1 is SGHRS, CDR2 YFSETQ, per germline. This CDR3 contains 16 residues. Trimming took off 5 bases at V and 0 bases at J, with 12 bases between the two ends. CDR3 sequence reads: CASSTGTFSGANVLTF. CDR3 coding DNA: TGCGCCAGCAGTACCGGGACCTTCTCTGGGGCCAACGTCCTGACTTTC.

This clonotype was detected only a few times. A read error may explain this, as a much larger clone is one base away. CDR3: CASSFTGGAVCGYTF. The CDR3 region has the DNA TGTGCCAGCAGCTTCACAGGGGGCGCAGTCTGTGGCTACACCTTC. The chain couples TRBV5-5 to TRBJ1-2; TRBD1 agrees at 9 bases. This CDR3 contains 15 residues. CDR1 and CDR2 from the germline V gene are SGHKS and YYEKEE (reference sequence). V shed 2 bases, J shed 7 bases, and the junction held 9 bases outside the gene matches. Full variable domain (missing parts from reference TRBV5-5 and TRBJ1-2): DAGVTQSPTHLIKTRGQQVTLRCSPISGHKSVSWYQQVLGQGPQFIFQYYEKEERGRGNFPDRFSARQFPNYSSELNVNALLLGDSALYLCASSFTGGAVCGYTFGSGTRLTVV.

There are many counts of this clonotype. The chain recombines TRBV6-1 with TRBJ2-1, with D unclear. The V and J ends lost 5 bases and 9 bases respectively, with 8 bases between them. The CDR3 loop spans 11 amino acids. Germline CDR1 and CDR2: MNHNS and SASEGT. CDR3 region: CASSYGSEQFF. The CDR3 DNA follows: TGTGCCAGCAGTTACGGGTCTGAGCAGTTCTTC.

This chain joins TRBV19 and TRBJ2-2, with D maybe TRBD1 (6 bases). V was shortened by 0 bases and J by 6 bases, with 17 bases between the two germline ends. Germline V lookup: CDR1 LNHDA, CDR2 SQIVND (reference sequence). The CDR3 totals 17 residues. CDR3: CASSIEVGQRPPGELFF. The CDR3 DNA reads TGTGCCAGTAGTATAGAGGTTGGACAGAGGCCTCCCGGGGAGCTGTTTTTT. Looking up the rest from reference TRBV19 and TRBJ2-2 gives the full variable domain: DGGITQSPKYLFRKEGQNVTLSCEQNLNHDAMYWYRQDPGQGLRLIYYSQIVNDFQKGDIAEGYSVSREKKESFPLTVTSAQKNPTAFYLCASSIEVGQRPPGELFFGEGSRLTVL.

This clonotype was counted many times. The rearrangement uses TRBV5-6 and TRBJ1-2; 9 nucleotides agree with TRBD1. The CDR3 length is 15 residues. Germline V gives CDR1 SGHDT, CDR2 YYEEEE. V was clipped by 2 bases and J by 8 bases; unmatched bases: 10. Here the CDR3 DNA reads TGTGCCAGCAGCTTTCCGGGACAGGGTCTACGGGGCTACACCTTC. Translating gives CASSFPGQGLRGYTF.

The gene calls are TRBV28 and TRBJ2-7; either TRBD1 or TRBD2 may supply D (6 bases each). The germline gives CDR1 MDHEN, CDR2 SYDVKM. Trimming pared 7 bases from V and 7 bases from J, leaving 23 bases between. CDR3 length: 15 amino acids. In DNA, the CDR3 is TGTGCCAGCACCTCTGTGGGCGGAGGGGGTGGGGAGCAGTACTTC. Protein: CASTSVGGGGGEQYF.

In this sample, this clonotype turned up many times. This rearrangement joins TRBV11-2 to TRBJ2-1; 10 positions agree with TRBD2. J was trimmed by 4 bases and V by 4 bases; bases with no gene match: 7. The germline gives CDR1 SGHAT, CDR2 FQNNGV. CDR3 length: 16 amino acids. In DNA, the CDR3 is TGTGCCAGCAGCTCGTTAGCGGGAGGAAGGTACAATGAGCAGTTCTTC. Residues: CASSSLAGGRYNEQFF.

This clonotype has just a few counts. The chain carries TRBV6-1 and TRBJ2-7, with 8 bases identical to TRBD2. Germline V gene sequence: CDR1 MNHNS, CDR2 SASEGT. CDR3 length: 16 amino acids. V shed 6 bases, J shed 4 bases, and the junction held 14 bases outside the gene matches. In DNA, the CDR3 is TGTGCCAGCAGACCCCTGGGGGCGGGAGGAGGGTACGAGCAGTACTTC. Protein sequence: CASRPLGAGGGYEQYF.

CDR3 loop: CASSDTGGINSPLHF. Here the CDR3 DNA reads TGTGCCAGCAGTGATACAGGGGGTATTAATTCACCCCTCCACTTT. This chain joins TRBV2 and TRBJ1-6; TRBD1 agrees at 8 bases. V was clipped by 3 bases and J by 6 bases; unmatched bases: 4. There are 15 residues in the CDR3. Germline-derived CDR1 and CDR2 are SNHLY and FYNNEI.

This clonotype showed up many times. The CDR3 here is CSAIIGGGDGYTF. The CDR3 bases are TGCAGTGCTATAATAGGAGGAGGGGATGGCTACACCTTC. The rearrangement links TRBV20-1 to TRBJ1-2, with D perhaps TRBD1 (5 bases). The length of the CDR3 is 13 residues. Trimming pared 4 bases from V and 6 bases from J, leaving 15 bases between. CDR1 DFQATT and CDR2 SNEGSKA come from the germline V gene (reference sequence).

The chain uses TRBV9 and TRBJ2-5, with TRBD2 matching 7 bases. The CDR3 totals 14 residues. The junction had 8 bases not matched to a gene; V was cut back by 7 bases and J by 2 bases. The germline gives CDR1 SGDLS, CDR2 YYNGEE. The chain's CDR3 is CASRIAGRQETQYF. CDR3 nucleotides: TGTGCCAGCCGCATAGCGGGCAGACAAGAGACCCAGTACTTC.

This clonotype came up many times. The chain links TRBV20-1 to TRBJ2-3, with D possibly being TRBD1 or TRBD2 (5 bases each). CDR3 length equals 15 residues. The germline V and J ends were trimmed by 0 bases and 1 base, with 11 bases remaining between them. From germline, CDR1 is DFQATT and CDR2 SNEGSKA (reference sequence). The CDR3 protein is CSARDPGSGTDTQYF. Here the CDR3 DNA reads TGCAGTGCTAGAGATCCAGGGAGCGGCACAGATACGCAGTATTTT.

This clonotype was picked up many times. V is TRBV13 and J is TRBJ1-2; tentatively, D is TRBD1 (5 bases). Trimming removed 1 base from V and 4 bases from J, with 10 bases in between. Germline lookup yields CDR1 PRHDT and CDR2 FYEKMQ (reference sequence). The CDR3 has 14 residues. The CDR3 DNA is TGTGCCAGCAGCTTAGCCAGGGATGCCTATGGCTACACCTTC. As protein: CASSLARDAYGYTF.

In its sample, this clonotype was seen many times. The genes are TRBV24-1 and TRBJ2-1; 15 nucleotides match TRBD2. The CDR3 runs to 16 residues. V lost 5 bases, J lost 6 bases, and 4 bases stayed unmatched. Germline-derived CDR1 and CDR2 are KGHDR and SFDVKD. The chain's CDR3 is CATSVRTSGRANEQFF. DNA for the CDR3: TGTGCCACCAGTGTTCGGACTAGCGGGAGGGCCAATGAGCAGTTCTTC.

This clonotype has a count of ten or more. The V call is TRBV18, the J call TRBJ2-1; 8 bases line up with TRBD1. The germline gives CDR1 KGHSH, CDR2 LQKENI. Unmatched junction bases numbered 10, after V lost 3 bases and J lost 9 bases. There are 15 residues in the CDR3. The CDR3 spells CASSPQGQAGSEQFF. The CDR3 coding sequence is TGTGCCAGCTCACCCCAGGGACAGGCGGGAAGTGAGCAGTTCTTC.

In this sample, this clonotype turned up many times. The DNA of the CDR3 is TGTGCCAGCAGTACAAGCCTAGGGAAGACCCAGTACTTC. This sequence encodes CASSTSLGKTQYF. The V call is TRBV9, the J call TRBJ2-5; D is undetermined. The V gene's germline CDR1 is SGDLS and CDR2 YYNGEE. Trimming shortened V by 5 bases and J by 6 bases, and 14 bases separated the two germline ends. The CDR3 covers 13 residues.

The CDR3 DNA follows: TGTGCCAGCAGCCTGGCAACAACAGGGATTAATGAAAAACTGTTTTTT. It codes for CASSLATTGINEKLFF. V and J are TRBV28 and TRBJ1-4; perhaps TRBD1 as D (6 bases). The CDR3 has 16 amino acids. V gave up 6 bases and J gave up 4 bases, with 18 bases separating them. From germline, CDR1 is MDHEN and CDR2 SYDVKM. The full variable domain, with the rest looked up from reference TRBV28 and TRBJ1-4, is DVKVTQSSRYLVKRTGEKVFLECVQDMDHENMFWYRQDPGLGLRLIYFSYDVKMKEKGDIPEGYSVSREKKERFSLILESASTNQTSMYLCASSLATTGINEKLFFGSGTQLSVL.

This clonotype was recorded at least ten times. The CDR3 nucleotides are TGCGCCAGCAGCCCTCGCCCCGATAATGAGCAGTTCTTC. Its translation: CASSPRPDNEQFF. The rearrangement links TRBV4-1 to TRBJ2-1, with D unclear. The germline V gene has CDR1 MGHRA and CDR2 YSYEKL. CDR3 size: 13 residues. V lost 4 bases and J lost 7, with 11 bases in between.

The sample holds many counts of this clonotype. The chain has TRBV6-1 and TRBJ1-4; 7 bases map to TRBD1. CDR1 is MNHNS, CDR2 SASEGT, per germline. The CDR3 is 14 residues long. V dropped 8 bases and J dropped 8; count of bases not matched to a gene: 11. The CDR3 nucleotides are TGTGCCAGCCGATTAAACAGGGGAAGGGAAAAACTGTTTTTT. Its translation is CASRLNRGREKLFF.

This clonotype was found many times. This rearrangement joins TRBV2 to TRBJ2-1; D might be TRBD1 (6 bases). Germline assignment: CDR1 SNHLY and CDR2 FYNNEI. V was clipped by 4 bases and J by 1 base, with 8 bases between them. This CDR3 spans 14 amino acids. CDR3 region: CASSVGQSYNEQFF. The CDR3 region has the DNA TGTGCCAGCAGTGTAGGACAGTCCTACAATGAGCAGTTCTTC.

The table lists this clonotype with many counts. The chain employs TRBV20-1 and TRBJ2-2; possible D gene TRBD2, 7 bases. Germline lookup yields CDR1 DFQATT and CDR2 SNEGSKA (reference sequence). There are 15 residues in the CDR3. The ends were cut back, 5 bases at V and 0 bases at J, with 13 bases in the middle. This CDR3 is CSAVEGGANTGELFF. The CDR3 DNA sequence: TGCAGTGCTGTTGAAGGGGGGGCGAACACCGGGGAGCTGTTTTTT.

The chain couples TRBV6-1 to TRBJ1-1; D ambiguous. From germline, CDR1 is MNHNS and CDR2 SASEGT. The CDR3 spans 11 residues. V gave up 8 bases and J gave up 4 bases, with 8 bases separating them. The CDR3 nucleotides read TGTGCCAGCGGCTTCGGCACTGAAGCTTTCTTT. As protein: CASGFGTEAFF.

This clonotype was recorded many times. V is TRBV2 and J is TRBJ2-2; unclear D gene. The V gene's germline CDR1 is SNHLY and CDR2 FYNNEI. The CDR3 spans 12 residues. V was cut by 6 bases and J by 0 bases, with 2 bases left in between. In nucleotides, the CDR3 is TGTGCCAGCAGGTCGAACACCGGGGAGCTGTTTTTT. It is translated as CASRSNTGELFF.

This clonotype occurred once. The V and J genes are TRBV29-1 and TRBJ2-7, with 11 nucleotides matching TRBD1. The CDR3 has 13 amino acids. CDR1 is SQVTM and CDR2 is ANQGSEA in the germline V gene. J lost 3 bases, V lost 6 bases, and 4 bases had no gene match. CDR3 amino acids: CSVGGTGGYEQYF. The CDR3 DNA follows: TGCAGCGTGGGCGGGACAGGGGGCTACGAGCAGTACTTC.

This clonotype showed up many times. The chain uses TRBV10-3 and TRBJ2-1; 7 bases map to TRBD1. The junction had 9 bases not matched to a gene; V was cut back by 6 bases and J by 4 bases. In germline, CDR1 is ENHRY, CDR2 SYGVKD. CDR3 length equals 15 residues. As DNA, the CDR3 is TGTGCCATCAGGGACGGGACAGCAGTATACAATGAGCAGTTCTTC. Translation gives CAIRDGTAVYNEQFF.

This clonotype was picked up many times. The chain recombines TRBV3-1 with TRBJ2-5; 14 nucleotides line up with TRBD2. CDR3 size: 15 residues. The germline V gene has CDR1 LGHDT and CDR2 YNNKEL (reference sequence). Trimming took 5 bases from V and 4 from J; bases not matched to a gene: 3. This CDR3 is CASSEGLAGAETQYF. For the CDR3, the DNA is TGTGCCAGCAGCGAGGGACTAGCGGGAGCAGAGACCCAGTACTTC.

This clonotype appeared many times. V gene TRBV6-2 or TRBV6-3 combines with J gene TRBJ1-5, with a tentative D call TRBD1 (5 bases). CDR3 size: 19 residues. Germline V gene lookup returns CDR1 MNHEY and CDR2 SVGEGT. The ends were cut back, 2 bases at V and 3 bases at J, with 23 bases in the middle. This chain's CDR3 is CASSYAYKRDGGYNQPQHF. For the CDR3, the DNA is TGTGCCAGCAGTTACGCCTACAAAAGGGACGGGGGGTACAATCAGCCCCAGCATTTT.

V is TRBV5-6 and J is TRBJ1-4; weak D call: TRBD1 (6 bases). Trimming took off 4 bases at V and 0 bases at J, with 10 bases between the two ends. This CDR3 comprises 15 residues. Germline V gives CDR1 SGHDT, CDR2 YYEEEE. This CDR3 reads CASSPRGATNEKLFF. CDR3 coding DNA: TGTGCCAGCAGCCCGAGGGGGGCAACTAATGAAAAACTGTTTTTT.